This TCR beta chain comes out of a study of T cells in Graves' hyperthyroidism and ophthalmopathy. General study findings and limits: Separation of ophthalmopathy from stable hyperthyroidism was achieved by a 13 V-J model.

This clonotype came up a few times. Its antigen remains unidentified. Germline V CDR1 and CDR2: SNHLY, FYNNEI. The V end lost 11 bases, the J end lost 3 bases, and 19 bases lay between the germline ends. The CDR3 length is 15 residues. The diagnostic basis comprised clinical symptoms, serum thyroxine and TRAb, thyroid ultrasound and orbital computed tomography. Amplified TCR beta CDR3 regions came from RNA transcripts. During a first-round RT-PCR of the TCR CDR3, the HTBI primer set was used. TCRdb re-analysed the multiplex PCR reads in MiXCR, keeping a single row per CDR3 protein. The sample yields 600,000 to 700,000 distinct CDR3 sequences, 45% seen once.

The source is an adult man with Graves' disease, either hyperthyroidism or ophthalmopathy (not recorded which). Sequencing input: peripheral blood or thyroid tissue (not recorded which). The rearrangement uses TRBV2 and TRBJ2-2; D could derive from TRBD1 or TRBD2 (5 bases each). This CDR3 reads CASREGAADTGELFF. The CDR3 DNA sequence: TGTGCCTCCCGGGAAGGGGCGGCGGACACCGGGGAGCTGTTTTTT.